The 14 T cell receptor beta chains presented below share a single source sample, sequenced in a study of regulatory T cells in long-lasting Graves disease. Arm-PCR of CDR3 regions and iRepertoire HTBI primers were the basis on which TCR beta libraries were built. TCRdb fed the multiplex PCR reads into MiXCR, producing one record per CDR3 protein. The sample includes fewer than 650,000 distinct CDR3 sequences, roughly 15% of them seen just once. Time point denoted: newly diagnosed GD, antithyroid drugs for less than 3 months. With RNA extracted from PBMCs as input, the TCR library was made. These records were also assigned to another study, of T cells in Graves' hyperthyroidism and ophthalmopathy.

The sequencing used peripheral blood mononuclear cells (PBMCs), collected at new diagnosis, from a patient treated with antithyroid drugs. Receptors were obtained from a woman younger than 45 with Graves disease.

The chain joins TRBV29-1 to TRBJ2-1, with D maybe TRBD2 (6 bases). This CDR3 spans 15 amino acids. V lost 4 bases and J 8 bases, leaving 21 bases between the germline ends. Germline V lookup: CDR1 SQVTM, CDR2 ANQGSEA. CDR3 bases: TGCAGCGTTGTTGCGGGACCACCCCGAGGGGATGAGCAGTTCTTC. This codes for CSVVAGPPRGDEQFF.

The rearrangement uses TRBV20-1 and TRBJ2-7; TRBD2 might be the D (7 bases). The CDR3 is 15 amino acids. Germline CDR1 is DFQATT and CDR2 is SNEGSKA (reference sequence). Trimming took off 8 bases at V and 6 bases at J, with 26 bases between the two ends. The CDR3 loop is CSSAEGVGGFFEQYF. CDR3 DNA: TGCAGTTCCGCCGAGGGGGTGGGGGGGTTTTTCGAGCAGTACTTC.

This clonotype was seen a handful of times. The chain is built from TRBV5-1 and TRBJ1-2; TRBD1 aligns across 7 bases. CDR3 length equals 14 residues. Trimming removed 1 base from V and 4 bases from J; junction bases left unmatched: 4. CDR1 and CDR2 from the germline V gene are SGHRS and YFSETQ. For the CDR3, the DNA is TGCGCCAGCAGCTTGACGGCAGGGGGCTATGGCTACACCTTC. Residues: CASSLTAGGYGYTF.

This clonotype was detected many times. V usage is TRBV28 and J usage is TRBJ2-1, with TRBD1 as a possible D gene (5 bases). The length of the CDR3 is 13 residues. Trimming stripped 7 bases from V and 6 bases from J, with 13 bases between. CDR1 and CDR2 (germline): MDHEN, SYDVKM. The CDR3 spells CASTRQGFNEQFF. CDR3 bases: TGTGCCAGCACCCGCCAGGGATTCAATGAGCAGTTCTTC.

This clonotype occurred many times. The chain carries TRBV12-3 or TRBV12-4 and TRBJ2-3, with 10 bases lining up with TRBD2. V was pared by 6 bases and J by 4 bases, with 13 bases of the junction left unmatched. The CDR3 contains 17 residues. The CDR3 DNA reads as TGTGCCAGCAGGCGGCTAGCGGGGGCCGGGGACCCAGATACGCAGTATTTT. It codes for CASRRLAGAGDPDTQYF.

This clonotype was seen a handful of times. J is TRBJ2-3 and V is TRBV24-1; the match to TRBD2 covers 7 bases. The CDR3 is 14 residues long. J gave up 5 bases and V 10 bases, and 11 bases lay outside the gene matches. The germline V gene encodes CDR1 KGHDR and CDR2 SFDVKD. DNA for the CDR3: TGTGCCACGAATCACGCAACGGGGGGAGATACGCAGTATTTT. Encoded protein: CATNHATGGDTQYF.

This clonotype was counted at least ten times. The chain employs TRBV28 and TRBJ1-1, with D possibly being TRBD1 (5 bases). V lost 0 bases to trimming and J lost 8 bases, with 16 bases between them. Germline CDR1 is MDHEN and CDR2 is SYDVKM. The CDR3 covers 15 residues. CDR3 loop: CASSLWGVASREAFF. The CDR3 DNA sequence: TGTGCCAGCAGTTTATGGGGGGTGGCAAGTAGAGAAGCTTTCTTT. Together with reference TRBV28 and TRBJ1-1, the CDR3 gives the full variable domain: DVKVTQSSRYLVKRTGEKVFLECVQDMDHENMFWYRQDPGLGLRLIYFSYDVKMKEKGDIPEGYSVSREKKERFSLILESASTNQTSMYLCASSLWGVASREAFFGQGTRLTVV.

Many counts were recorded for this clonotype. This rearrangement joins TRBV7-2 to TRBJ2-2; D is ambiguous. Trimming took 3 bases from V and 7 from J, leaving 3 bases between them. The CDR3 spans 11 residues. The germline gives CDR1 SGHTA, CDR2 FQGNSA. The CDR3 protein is CASSFVGELFF. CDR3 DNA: TGTGCCAGCAGCTTTGTCGGGGAGCTGTTTTTT.

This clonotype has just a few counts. CDR3 in amino acids: CATAGWANVLTF. The CDR3 DNA is TGTGCCACCGCTGGGTGGGCCAACGTCCTGACTTTC. The V and J genes are TRBV12-3 or TRBV12-4 and TRBJ2-6; D unclear. The V and J ends lost 10 bases and 5 bases respectively, with 9 bases between them. CDR3 length: 12 amino acids.

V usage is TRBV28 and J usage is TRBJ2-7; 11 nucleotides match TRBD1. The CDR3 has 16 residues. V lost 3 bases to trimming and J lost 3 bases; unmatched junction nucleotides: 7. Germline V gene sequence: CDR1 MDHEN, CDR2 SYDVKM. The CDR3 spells CASSFSWDRGDYEQYF. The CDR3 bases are TGTGCCAGCAGTTTCTCCTGGGACAGGGGGGACTACGAGCAGTACTTC.

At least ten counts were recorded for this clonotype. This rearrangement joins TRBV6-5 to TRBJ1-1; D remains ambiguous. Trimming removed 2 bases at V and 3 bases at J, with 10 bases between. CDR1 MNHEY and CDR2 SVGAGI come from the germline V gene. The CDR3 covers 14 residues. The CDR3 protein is CASSYTESDTEAFF. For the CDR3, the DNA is TGTGCCAGCAGTTACACGGAAAGCGACACTGAAGCTTTCTTT.

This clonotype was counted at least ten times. The CDR3 coding sequence is TGTGCCAGCAGCTTGAGACAGGGGAAAGAAAAACTGTTTTTT. Translated: CASSLRQGKEKLFF. The chain carries TRBV5-5 and TRBJ1-4, with 8 nucleotides matching TRBD1. Germline loops: CDR1 SGHKS, CDR2 YYEKEE (reference sequence). Unmatched junction bases numbered 4, after V lost 1 base and J lost 8 bases. This CDR3 spans 14 amino acids.

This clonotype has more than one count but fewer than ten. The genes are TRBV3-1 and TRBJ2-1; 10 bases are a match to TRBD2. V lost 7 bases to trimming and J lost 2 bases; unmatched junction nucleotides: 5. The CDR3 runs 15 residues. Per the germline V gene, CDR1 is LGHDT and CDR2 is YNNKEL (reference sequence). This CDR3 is CASKTGTSAYNEQFF. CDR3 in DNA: TGTGCCAGCAAAACCGGGACTAGCGCCTACAATGAGCAGTTCTTC.

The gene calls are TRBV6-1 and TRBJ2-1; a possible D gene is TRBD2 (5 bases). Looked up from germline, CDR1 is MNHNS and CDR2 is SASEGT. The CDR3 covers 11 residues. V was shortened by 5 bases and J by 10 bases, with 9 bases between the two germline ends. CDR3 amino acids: CASSNRLEQFF. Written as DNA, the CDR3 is TGTGCCAGCAGTAATAGACTAGAGCAGTTCTTC.